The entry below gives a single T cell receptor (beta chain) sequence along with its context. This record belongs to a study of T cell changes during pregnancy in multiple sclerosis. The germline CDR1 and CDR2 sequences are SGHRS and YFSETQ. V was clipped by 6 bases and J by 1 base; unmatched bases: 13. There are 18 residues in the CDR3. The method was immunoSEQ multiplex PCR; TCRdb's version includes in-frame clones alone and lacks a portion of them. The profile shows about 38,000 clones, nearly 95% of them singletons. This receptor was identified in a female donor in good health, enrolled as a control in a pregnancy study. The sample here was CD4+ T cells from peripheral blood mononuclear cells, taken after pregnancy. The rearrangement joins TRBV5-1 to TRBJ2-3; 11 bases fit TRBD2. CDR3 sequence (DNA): TGCGCCAGCAAACAAGGGCTAGCGGGGGGACTTGGCACAGATACGCAGTATTTT. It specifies CASKQGLAGGLGTDTQYF.